This T cell receptor beta chain was captured by sequencing in a study of blood T cell repertoires in COVID-19. Study in general: PBMCs, B-cell-depleted T cells, or T cells provided the cDNA or gDNA that made up the material.

All enrollees were roughly 18 to 95 years old and from roughly 22 US areas. In the source study's methods: Estimates of nucleated cell counts were drawn from the amplification of reference gene primers. Repertoires were generated with immunoSEQ multiplex PCR, while TCRdb's copy carries only in-frame clones and drops some. The V and J calls and clone size come from that table; D and trimming were worked out from the DNA. The table records some 240,000 clones, 75% to 90% of them present only once. Sequences were obtained from PBMCs or T cells enriched from blood (not recorded which). The receptor was isolated from a woman aged 40 to 49 with acute COVID-19.

In DNA form, the CDR3 reads TGTGCCAGCAGCGTACGGACTAGCGGGAGCAACAATGAGCAGTTCTTC. This codes for CASSVRTSGSNNEQFF. The chain couples TRBV4-2 to TRBJ2-1, with 13 positions matching TRBD2. The CDR3 loop spans 16 amino acids. Germline assignment: CDR1 LGHNA and CDR2 YNFKEQ. J gave up 5 bases and V 5 bases, and 6 bases lay outside the gene matches.